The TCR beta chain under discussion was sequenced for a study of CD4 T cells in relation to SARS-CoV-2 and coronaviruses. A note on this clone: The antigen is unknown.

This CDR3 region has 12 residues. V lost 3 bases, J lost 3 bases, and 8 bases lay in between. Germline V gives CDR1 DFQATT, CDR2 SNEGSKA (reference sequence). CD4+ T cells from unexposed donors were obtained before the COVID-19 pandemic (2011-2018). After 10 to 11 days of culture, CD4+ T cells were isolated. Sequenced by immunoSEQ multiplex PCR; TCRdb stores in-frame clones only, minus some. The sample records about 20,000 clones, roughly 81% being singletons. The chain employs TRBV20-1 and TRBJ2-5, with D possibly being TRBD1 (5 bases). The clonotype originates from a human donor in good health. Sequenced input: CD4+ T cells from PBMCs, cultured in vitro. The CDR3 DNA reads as TGCAGTGCTAGTAAACAGGAAGAGACCCAGTACTTC. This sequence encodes CSASKQEETQYF.